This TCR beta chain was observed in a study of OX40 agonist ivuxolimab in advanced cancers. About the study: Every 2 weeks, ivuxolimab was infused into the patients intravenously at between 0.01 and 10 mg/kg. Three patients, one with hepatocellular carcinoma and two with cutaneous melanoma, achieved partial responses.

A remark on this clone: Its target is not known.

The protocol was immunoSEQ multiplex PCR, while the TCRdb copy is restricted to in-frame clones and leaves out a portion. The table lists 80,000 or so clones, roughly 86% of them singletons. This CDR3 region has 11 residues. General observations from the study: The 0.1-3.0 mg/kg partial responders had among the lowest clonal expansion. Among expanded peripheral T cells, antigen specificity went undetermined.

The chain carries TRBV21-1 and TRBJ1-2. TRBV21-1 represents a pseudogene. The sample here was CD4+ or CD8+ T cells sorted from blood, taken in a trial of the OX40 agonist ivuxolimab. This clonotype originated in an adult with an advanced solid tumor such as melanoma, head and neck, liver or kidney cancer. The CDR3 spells CASTRLYGYTF. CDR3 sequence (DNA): TGTGCCAGCACTCGACTCTATGGCTACACCTTC.